This TCR beta chain was obtained from a study of T cells in localized non-small cell lung cancer. A word on this clone: Its specificity is not known.

Profiled with immunoSEQ multiplex PCR; TCRdb holds only in-frame clones, not every one. The data show about 43,000 clones, 75% to 95% seen once. Whole-study results and caveats: Tumor showed lower T cell clonality than uninvolved adjacent lung, where it was highest.

J was trimmed by 1 base and V by 5 bases; bases with no gene match: 10. CDR3 length: 17 amino acids. Germline CDR1 is LNHDA and CDR2 is SQIVND (reference sequence). V and J are TRBV19 and TRBJ1-3, with 8 bases fitting TRBD1. The input for sequencing was PBMCs, taken before any cancer treatment. This TCR came from a woman aged 35 to 69 with stage II lung adenocarcinoma. This CDR3 is CASSSRDRPWSGNTIYF. The CDR3 DNA reads as TGTGCCAGTAGTTCGCGGGACAGGCCTTGGTCTGGAAACACCATATATTTT.